This T cell receptor beta chain was documented in a study of shared clonotypes between healthy human individuals. Naive CD8 cells lacked CD45RO, underwent positive selection for CCR7 and left out terminally differentiated effector memory CD45RA+ cells. Data came from immunoSEQ multiplex PCR; TCRdb stores just in-frame clones and leaves some out. The repertoire holds about 2.1 million clones, with around 95% as singletons. V gave up 0 bases and J gave up 6 bases, with 18 bases separating them. The CDR3 length is 16 residues. Germline V gene lookup returns CDR1 KGHSH and CDR2 LQKENI. What was sequenced was naive CD8+ T cells from PBMCs. The clonotype comes from a man between 18 and 29 years old in good health. Some clones in this sample may be carry-over from other donors' samples. The rearrangement uses TRBV18 and TRBJ2-7; weak D call: TRBD1 (6 bases). CDR3 sequence reads: CASSPPSGGYYFEQYF. Here the CDR3 DNA reads TGTGCCAGCTCACCACCTTCTGGGGGCTACTACTTCGAGCAGTACTTC.